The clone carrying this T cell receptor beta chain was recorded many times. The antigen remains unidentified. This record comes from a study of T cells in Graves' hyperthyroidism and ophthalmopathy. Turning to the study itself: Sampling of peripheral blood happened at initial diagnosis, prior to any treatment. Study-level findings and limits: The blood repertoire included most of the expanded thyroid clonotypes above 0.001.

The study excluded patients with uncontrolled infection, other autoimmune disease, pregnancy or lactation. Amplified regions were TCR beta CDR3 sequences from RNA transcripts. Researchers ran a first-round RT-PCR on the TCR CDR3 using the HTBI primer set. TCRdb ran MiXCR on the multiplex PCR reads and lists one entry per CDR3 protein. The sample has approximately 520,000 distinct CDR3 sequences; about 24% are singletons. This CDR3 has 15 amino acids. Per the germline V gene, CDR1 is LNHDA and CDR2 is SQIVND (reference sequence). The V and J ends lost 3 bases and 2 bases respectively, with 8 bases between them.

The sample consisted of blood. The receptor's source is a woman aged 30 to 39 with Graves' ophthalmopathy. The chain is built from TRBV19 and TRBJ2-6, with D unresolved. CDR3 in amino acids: CASSIEWTGANVLTF. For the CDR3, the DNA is TGTGCCAGTAGTATCGAGTGGACTGGGGCCAACGTCCTGACTTTC.